The 26 T cell receptor beta chains below come from one sample, sequenced in a study of T-cell memory formation after mild COVID-19 (dated by TCRdb to about 2021). Library generation was performed with 5' RACE. TCRdb lists the instrument as Illumina NovaSeq 6000. TCRdb trimmed the raw reads at Q25, called clones with MiXCR and kept productive beta chains. A single entry per CDR3 protein holds the most common genes and DNA from its merged rows. In this sample the table shows approximately 440,000 distinct CDR3 sequences, about 19% of which occur a single time. In total, the top ten clones hold around 8% of the sample. The sequenced material came from PBMCs or a T cell subset sorted from them (not recorded which). Source of these receptors: an adult woman who had mild COVID-19 (a few samples of this study predate the infection). The sample titles of this study are shuffled in the database, so cell type and time point are left out; the donor was told from shared clones.

This clonotype has at least ten counts. V is TRBV5-1 and J is TRBJ2-5, with D perhaps assigned TRBD1 or TRBD2 (5 bases each). In germline, CDR1 is SGHRS, CDR2 YFSETQ. The ends were cut back, 1 base at V and 4 bases at J, with 11 bases in the middle. This CDR3 is built from 14 residues. As DNA, the CDR3 is TGCGCCAGCAGCTTGCGAGGGGCTGGAGAGACCCAGTACTTC. This sequence encodes CASSLRGAGETQYF.

This clonotype was found many times. The chain uses TRBV29-1 and TRBJ2-3; 9 bases are a match to TRBD1. The CDR3 length is 12 residues. After removal of 7 bases from V and 7 bases from J, the junction contained 6 bases not matched to a gene. The germline gives CDR1 SQVTM, CDR2 ANQGSEA. The CDR3 sequence is CSGQQGANTQYF. Here the CDR3 DNA reads TGCAGCGGCCAACAGGGGGCAAATACGCAGTATTTT.

This clonotype was seen a handful of times. The V and J genes are TRBV19 and TRBJ1-2; D might be TRBD1 (6 bases). Per germline, CDR1 LNHDA and CDR2 SQIVND (reference sequence). V lost 7 bases and J lost 0, with 21 bases in between. This CDR3 comprises 17 residues. CDR3 DNA sequence: TGTGCCAGTACCATAATGGGAACAGGGAGATCTAACTATGGCTACACCTTC. It translates to CASTIMGTGRSNYGYTF. Drawing the rest from reference TRBV19 and TRBJ1-2, the complete variable domain is DGGITQSPKYLFRKEGQNVTLSCEQNLNHDAMYWYRQDPGQGLRLIYYSQIVNDFQKGDIAEGYSVSREKKESFPLTVTSAQKNPTAFYLCASTIMGTGRSNYGYTFGSGTRLTVV.

The chain uses TRBV12-3 or TRBV12-4 and TRBJ1-5; D uncertain. Trimming shortened V by 3 bases and J by 5 bases, and 14 bases separated the two germline ends. This CDR3 region has 15 residues. CDR3 protein: CASSLRETPDQPQHF. CDR3 nucleotide sequence: TGTGCCAGCAGTTTGCGGGAAACACCCGATCAGCCCCAGCATTTT.

This clonotype came up a few times. This sequence joins TRBV11-2 and TRBJ2-5, with D possibly TRBD1 on 5 matching bases. Trimming took off 0 bases at V and 5 bases at J, with 13 bases between the two ends. Germline-derived CDR1 and CDR2 are SGHAT and FQNNGV. This CDR3 is built from 15 residues. The CDR3 nucleotides are TGTGCCAGCAGCTTAGATCTGGCAGGGTGGGAGACCCAGTACTTC. Translated: CASSLDLAGWETQYF.

The V and J genes are TRBV29-1 and TRBJ2-3; D not certain. Trimming removed 0 bases from V and 5 bases from J, with 15 bases in between. Germline-derived CDR1 and CDR2 are SQVTM and ANQGSEA. The CDR3 loop spans 15 amino acids. CDR3 sequence reads: CSVEDPATFLDTQYF. In nucleotides, the CDR3 is TGCAGCGTTGAAGACCCAGCGACTTTCTTAGATACGCAGTATTTT.

The V call is TRBV18, the J call TRBJ2-7; the match to TRBD1 covers 7 bases. The CDR3 is made up of 13 amino acids. J gave up 4 bases and V 4 bases, and 4 bases lay outside the gene matches. CDR1 KGHSH and CDR2 LQKENI come from the germline V gene. The CDR3 spells CASSRMTGYEQYF. The DNA of the CDR3 is TGTGCCAGCTCACGGATGACAGGGTACGAGCAGTACTTC.

The chain uses TRBV6-2 or TRBV6-3 and TRBJ2-1; 11 bases line up with TRBD2. Germline V lookup: CDR1 MNHEY, CDR2 SVGEGT. This CDR3 has 20 residues. Germline trimming cut 2 bases from V and 4 bases from J; bases unmatched to any gene: 16. CDR3 region: CASSYNLRGASGRKYNEQFF. The CDR3 DNA sequence: TGTGCCAGCAGTTACAATCTAAGGGGAGCTAGCGGGAGGAAGTACAATGAGCAGTTCTTC.

This clonotype has only a few counts. This chain joins TRBV18 and TRBJ2-7; 8 positions match TRBD1. The CDR3 has 13 amino acids. Germline lookup yields CDR1 KGHSH and CDR2 LQKENI. The J segment lost 6 bases and the V segment lost 3 bases, leaving 4 bases of the junction unmatched. The CDR3 region is CASSPGQVSEQYF. The CDR3 DNA reads TGTGCCAGCTCACCGGGACAGGTCTCCGAGCAGTACTTC. The full variable domain, rest sourced from reference TRBV18 and TRBJ2-7, is NAGVMQNPRHLVRRRGQEARLRCSPMKGHSHVYWYRQLPEEGLKFMVYLQKENIIDESGMPKERFSAEFPKEGPSILRIQQVVRGDSAAYFCASSPGQVSEQYFGPGTRLTVT.

In this sample, this clonotype turned up a few times. The rearrangement joins TRBV19 to TRBJ2-7; 10 bases map to TRBD1. The V and J ends lost 4 bases and 1 base, in that order; junction bases with no gene match: 4. This CDR3 is 15 amino acids long. Germline values: CDR1 LNHDA, CDR2 SQIVND (reference sequence). The CDR3 loop is CASSKPGQGSYEQYF. The CDR3 nucleotides are TGTGCCAGTAGTAAACCGGGACAGGGGTCCTACGAGCAGTACTTC.

This clonotype was counted between two and nine times. DNA for the CDR3: TGTGCCACCTTCGAGCGGGGGGGAGACTACGAGCAGTACTTC. Amino acid sequence: CATFERGGDYEQYF. The genes are TRBV6-2 or TRBV6-3 and TRBJ2-7; 10 positions agree with TRBD2. V was clipped by 10 bases and J by 3 bases; unmatched bases: 9. CDR3 length: 14 amino acids. Germline V gene data show CDR1 as MNHEY and CDR2 as SVGEGT.

This clonotype was seen repeatedly, ten times or more. The chain combines TRBV5-1 with TRBJ2-2, with 8 bases aligning to TRBD1. V shed 3 bases, J shed 2 bases, and the junction held 6 bases outside the gene matches. The CDR3 loop spans 16 amino acids. Looked up from germline, CDR1 is SGHRS and CDR2 is YFSETQ. CDR3 in amino acids: CASSSNGQGNTGELFF. The CDR3 bases are TGCGCCAGCAGCTCTAACGGACAGGGTAACACCGGGGAGCTGTTTTTT.

V is TRBV24-1 and J is TRBJ2-7; D remains unclear. The V end was cut by 3 bases, the J end by 0 bases, with 14 bases between. Germline lookup yields CDR1 KGHDR and CDR2 SFDVKD. The CDR3 covers 16 residues. The CDR3 region has the DNA TGTGCCACCAGTGATCCGAGACGAGTGGGCTCCTACGAGCAGTACTTC. As protein: CATSDPRRVGSYEQYF.

This clonotype was seen a handful of times. The CDR3 loop is CSAKELAYNEQFF. CDR3 coding DNA: TGCAGCGCCAAAGAATTAGCTTACAATGAGCAGTTCTTC. The chain uses TRBV29-1 and TRBJ2-1; D is undetermined. The CDR3 is made up of 13 amino acids. Trimming shortened V by 7 bases and J by 4 bases, and 14 bases separated the two germline ends. Germline V gene sequence: CDR1 SQVTM, CDR2 ANQGSEA.

This clonotype has only a few counts. The chain couples TRBV20-1 to TRBJ2-3; the match to TRBD2 covers 9 bases. Trimming at V came to 2 bases and at J to 7 bases, leaving 4 bases not matched to a gene. The germline V gene encodes CDR1 DFQATT and CDR2 SNEGSKA (reference sequence). The CDR3 covers 13 residues. This CDR3 is CSARSSGSYTQYF. As DNA, the CDR3 is TGCAGTGCTAGAAGTAGCGGGAGCTATACGCAGTATTTT.

The table lists this clonotype with many counts. This chain uses TRBV7-3 with TRBJ1-2; 8 nucleotides align to TRBD1. V gave up 4 bases and J gave up 8 bases; unmatched junction bases: 12. Germline CDR1 is SGHTA and CDR2 is FQGTGA. This CDR3 spans 15 amino acids. The CDR3 here is CASSSSSGGGQGYTF. The DNA for the CDR3 is TGTGCCAGCAGCTCCTCCTCAGGGGGCGGGCAAGGCTACACCTTC.

The chain is built from TRBV5-1 and TRBJ1-2; 12 nucleotides agree with TRBD1. There are 13 residues in the CDR3. V trimming: 7 bases; J trimming: 6 bases; junction bases outside the gene matches: 4. Germline V gives CDR1 SGHRS, CDR2 YFSETQ. The CDR3 spells CASGDRGQDGYTF. DNA of the CDR3: TGCGCCAGCGGGGACAGGGGGCAGGATGGCTACACCTTC.

This chain connects TRBV3-1 to TRBJ2-7; 9 bases are a match to TRBD2. V gave up 4 bases and J gave up 5 bases; unmatched junction bases: 9. CDR3 length: 15 amino acids. CDR1 and CDR2 (germline): LGHDT, YNNKEL (reference sequence). CDR3 DNA sequence: TGTGCCAGCAGCCCCCATAGCGGGAGCGGCGACGAGCAGTACTTC. The encoded protein is CASSPHSGSGDEQYF.

This chain uses TRBV12-3 or TRBV12-4 with TRBJ1-2, with a weak D call TRBD1 (6 bases). The CDR3 spans 15 residues. V gave up 3 bases and J gave up 8 bases, with 19 bases separating them. CDR3 DNA sequence: TGTGCCAGCAGTTTCAACGGCGCGCGGGGGGGCGGCTACACCTTC. Amino acids: CASSFNGARGGGYTF.

This clonotype has more than one count but fewer than ten. The chain is built from TRBV7-6 and TRBJ2-1; D ambiguous. The germline CDR1 and CDR2 sequences are SGHVS and FNYEAQ. The CDR3 sequence is 12 residues long. The ends were cut back, 4 bases at V and 9 bases at J, with 10 bases in the middle. The CDR3 loop reads CASSSVVGEQFF. DNA of the CDR3: TGTGCCAGCAGCTCAGTAGTGGGTGAGCAGTTCTTC.

This chain links TRBV4-1 with TRBJ1-1, with TRBD1 identical over 7 bases. The CDR3 has 14 amino acids. Germline trimming cut 1 base from V and 4 bases from J; bases unmatched to any gene: 3. Germline V gene sequence: CDR1 MGHRA, CDR2 YSYEKL. CDR3 nucleotides: TGCGCCAGCAGCCAAGGACCAGGGGGCACTGAAGCTTTCTTT. This sequence encodes CASSQGPGGTEAFF.

This clonotype was picked up a small number of times. The CDR3 DNA is TGTGCCAGCAGCGAAATCACCAGGGGGGGACCCTACGAGCAGTACTTC. Its translation: CASSEITRGGPYEQYF. J is TRBJ2-7 and V is TRBV7-2; D tentatively reads TRBD1 or TRBD2 (7 bases each). Looked up from germline, CDR1 is SGHTA and CDR2 is FQGNSA. The CDR3 is 16 amino acids. Trimming cost V 5 bases and J 2 bases, with 19 bases left between them.

This clonotype was detected once. This CDR3 is CASSDWDRAALGYGYTF. As DNA, the CDR3 is TGTGCCAGCAGTGATTGGGACAGGGCGGCTTTGGGCTATGGCTACACCTTC. This chain uses TRBV25-1 with TRBJ1-2, with TRBD1 matching 9 bases. V lost 3 bases, J lost 4 bases, and 12 bases stayed unmatched. Looked up from germline, CDR1 is MGHDK and CDR2 is SYGVNS. The CDR3 is made up of 17 amino acids.

The CDR3 sequence is CSVFPGQYGYTF. CDR3 sequence (DNA): TGCAGTGTTTTCCCCGGACAGTATGGCTACACCTTC. The chain carries TRBV20-1 and TRBJ1-2; D may be TRBD1 (6 bases). The V end lost 7 bases, the J end lost 5 bases, and 14 bases lay between the germline ends. CDR1 DFQATT and CDR2 SNEGSKA come from the germline V gene (reference sequence). The CDR3 length is 12 residues.

This clonotype was counted a few times. The chain carries TRBV12-3 or TRBV12-4 and TRBJ2-1; 8 positions agree with TRBD2. The CDR3 sequence is 17 residues long. J lost 15 bases, V lost 5 bases, and 24 bases had no gene match. As DNA, the CDR3 is TGTGCCAGCAGTCTCACCCCACTCCGACTAGCGCCACCCCATGTGTTCTTC. It translates to CASSLTPLRLAPPHVFF.

J is TRBJ1-1 and V is TRBV2, with D possibly being TRBD1 (6 bases). V was clipped by 7 bases and J by 5 bases, with 14 bases between them. This CDR3 comprises 13 residues. Per the germline V gene, CDR1 is SNHLY and CDR2 is FYNNEI. This chain's CDR3 is CASIHRDGTEAFF. The CDR3 nucleotides read TGTGCCAGCATCCACAGGGATGGGACTGAAGCTTTCTTT.